This entry lists 9 T cell receptor beta chains sequenced from one sample in a study of T cell repertoires in cytomegalovirus infection. TCRdb recomputed calls from the reads with MiXCR, one row per CDR3 protein. Here the sample spans 680,000 or so distinct CDR3 sequences, 35% to 40% being singletons. The specimen was PBMCs. The receptors here all came from a human donor in good health (CMV status not recorded). Some clones in this sample may be carry-over from other donors' samples.

This clonotype turned up a few times. The chain uses TRBV7-9 and TRBJ1-1; no definite D call. Germline V gene sequence: CDR1 SEHNR, CDR2 FQNEAQ (reference sequence). V dropped 5 bases and J dropped 4 bases, with 11 bases sitting between them. The CDR3 is 13 amino acids. CDR3 bases: TGTGCCAGCAGCGCCCGAGGGTTCACTGAAGCTTTCTTT. It specifies CASSARGFTEAFF.

This clonotype was detected only a few times. V gene TRBV24-1 combines with J gene TRBJ2-2; 8 nucleotides align to TRBD1. Trimming at V came to 9 bases and at J to 3 bases, leaving 5 bases not matched to a gene. CDR1 is KGHDR, CDR2 SFDVKD, per germline. The CDR3 spans 14 residues. CDR3 coding DNA: TGTGCCACCGGAACGACAGGGGACACCGGGGAGCTGTTTTTT. It specifies CATGTTGDTGELFF.

This clonotype was counted between two and nine times. The V and J genes are TRBV19 and TRBJ1-5; 11 bases align to TRBD1. Germline values: CDR1 LNHDA, CDR2 SQIVND (reference sequence). V was clipped by 5 bases and J by 6 bases; unmatched bases: 12. The CDR3 spans 17 residues. CDR3 protein: CASSPTGTGGSSQPQHF. CDR3 sequence (DNA): TGTGCCAGTAGTCCGACCGGGACAGGGGGTAGTAGTCAGCCCCAGCATTTT.

This clonotype has more than one count but fewer than ten. The rearrangement joins TRBV19 to TRBJ1-1, with TRBD1 as a possible D gene (6 bases). CDR3 length equals 14 residues. Germline V CDR1 and CDR2: LNHDA, SQIVND (reference sequence). V shed 6 bases and J shed 7 bases, with 18 bases lying between them. The DNA of the CDR3 is TGTGCCAGTAGAACCCGGGGGCAAAGGGATGAAGCTTTCTTT. This translates into CASRTRGQRDEAFF.

This clonotype came up many times. The J gene is TRBJ1-6, the V gene TRBV7-2; TRBD1 matches 7 bases. Germline V gives CDR1 SGHTA, CDR2 FQGNSA. The CDR3 spans 17 residues. V gave up 1 base and J gave up 7 bases; unmatched junction bases: 10. The CDR3 loop reads CASSLVPGQSQNSPLHF. Written as DNA, the CDR3 is TGTGCCAGCAGCTTAGTGCCGGGACAGAGCCAAAATTCACCCCTCCACTTT.

The rearrangement links TRBV19 to TRBJ1-4, with 10 bases fitting TRBD1. Germline V CDR1 and CDR2: LNHDA, SQIVND (reference sequence). This CDR3 spans 16 amino acids. V lost 1 base, J lost 10 bases, and 9 bases stayed unmatched. CDR3 DNA: TGTGCCAGTAGTATAGCTTCGGGACAGGGGAGTGTAAAACTGTTTTTT. It translates to CASSIASGQGSVKLFF.

The CDR3 loop reads CASSSISGGVRNEQFF. CDR3 DNA sequence: TGCGCCAGCAGCTCGATTAGCGGGGGGGTCAGGAATGAGCAGTTCTTC. The gene calls are TRBV5-1 and TRBJ2-1; 11 bases match TRBD2. The CDR3 is made up of 16 amino acids. V shed 3 bases, J shed 7 bases, and the junction held 9 bases outside the gene matches. Germline V gene lookup returns CDR1 SGHRS and CDR2 YFSETQ.

This clonotype was counted a few times. J is TRBJ2-7 and V is TRBV28; D perhaps matches TRBD2 (6 bases). The CDR3 has 14 amino acids. Per the germline V gene, CDR1 is MDHEN and CDR2 is SYDVKM. Trimming took 5 bases from V and 4 from J, leaving 15 bases between them. In DNA, the CDR3 is TGTGCCAGCAGTCACCAAGGCGGGAAATACGAGCAGTACTTC. Translation: CASSHQGGKYEQYF. Filled out from reference TRBV28 and TRBJ2-7, the complete variable domain reads DVKVTQSSRYLVKRTGEKVFLECVQDMDHENMFWYRQDPGLGLRLIYFSYDVKMKEKGDIPEGYSVSREKKERFSLILESASTNQTSMYLCASSHQGGKYEQYFGPGTRLTVT.

V gene TRBV28 combines with J gene TRBJ2-7; TRBD2 is a possible D gene (5 bases). The ends were cut back, 6 bases at V and 3 bases at J, with 21 bases in the middle. Germline-derived CDR1 and CDR2 are MDHEN and SYDVKM. The CDR3 contains 16 residues. The CDR3 is CASSSLSRVNVYEQYF. In nucleotides, the CDR3 is TGTGCCAGCAGCTCCCTCTCGAGGGTTAACGTCTACGAGCAGTACTTC.